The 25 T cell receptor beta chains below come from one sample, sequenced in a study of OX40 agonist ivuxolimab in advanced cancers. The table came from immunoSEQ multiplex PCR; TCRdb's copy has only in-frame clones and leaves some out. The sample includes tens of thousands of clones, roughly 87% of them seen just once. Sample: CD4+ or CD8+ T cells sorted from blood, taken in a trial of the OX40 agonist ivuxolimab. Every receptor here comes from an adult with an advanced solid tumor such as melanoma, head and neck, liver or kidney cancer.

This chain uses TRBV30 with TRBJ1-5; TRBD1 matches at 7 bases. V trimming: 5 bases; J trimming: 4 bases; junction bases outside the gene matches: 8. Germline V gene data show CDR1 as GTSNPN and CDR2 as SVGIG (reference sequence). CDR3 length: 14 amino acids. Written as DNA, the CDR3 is TGTGCCTGGGCGGGACAGAGTACTAATCAGCCCCAGCATTTT. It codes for CAWAGQSTNQPQHF.

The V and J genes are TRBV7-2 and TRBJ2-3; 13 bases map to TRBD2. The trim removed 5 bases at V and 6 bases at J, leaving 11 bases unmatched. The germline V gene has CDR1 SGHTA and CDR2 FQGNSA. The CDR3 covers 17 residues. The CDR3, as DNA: TGTGCCAGCAGCCAAGAACTCACTAGCGGGAGGGTGGATACGCAGTATTTT. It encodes CASSQELTSGRVDTQYF.

CDR3 protein: CASGRAEQFF. In nucleotides, the CDR3 is TGTGCCAGCGGGCGGGCTGAGCAGTTCTTC. The V gene is TRBV7-2, the J gene TRBJ2-1; a weak D match, TRBD2 (5 bases). Germline-derived CDR1 and CDR2 are SGHTA and FQGNSA. The CDR3 covers 10 residues. Trimming removed 8 bases from V and 9 bases from J, with 8 bases in between.

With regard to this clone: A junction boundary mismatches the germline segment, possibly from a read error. The CDR3 spells CAISEEPDSYGYTF. The DNA of the CDR3 is TGTGCCATCAGTGAAGAGCCCGACTCCTATGGCTACACCTTC. V and J are TRBV6-1 and TRBJ1-2; no clear D gene. The CDR3 extends over 14 amino acids. The V gene's germline CDR1 is MNHNS and CDR2 SASEGT.

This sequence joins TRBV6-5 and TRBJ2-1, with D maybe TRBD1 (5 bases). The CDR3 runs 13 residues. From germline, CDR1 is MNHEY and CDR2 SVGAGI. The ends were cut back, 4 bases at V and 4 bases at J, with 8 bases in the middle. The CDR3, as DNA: TGTGCCAGCAGTTCCTACAGGTACAATGAGCAGTTCTTC. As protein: CASSSYRYNEQFF.

CDR3 in DNA: TGTGCCAGCGCGACGGACCCCAATCAGCCCCAGCATTTT. Its protein is CASATDPNQPQHF. The chain joins TRBV6-5 to TRBJ1-5; D unclear. V was clipped by 8 bases and J by 3 bases, with 11 bases between them. The CDR3 contains 13 residues. The V gene's germline CDR1 is MNHEY and CDR2 SVGAGI.

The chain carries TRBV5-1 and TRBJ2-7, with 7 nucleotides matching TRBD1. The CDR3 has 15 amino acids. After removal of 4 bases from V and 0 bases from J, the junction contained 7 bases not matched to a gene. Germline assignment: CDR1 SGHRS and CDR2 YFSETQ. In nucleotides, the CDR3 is TGCGCCAGCAGCGGAGCAGGGGGTTACTCCTACGAGCAGTACTTC. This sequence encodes CASSGAGGYSYEQYF. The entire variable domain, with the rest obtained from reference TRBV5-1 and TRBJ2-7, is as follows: KAGVTQTPRYLIKTRGQQVTLSCSPISGHRSVSWYQQTPGQGLQFLFEYFSETQRNKGNFPGRFSGRQFSNSRSEMNVSTLELGDSALYLCASSGAGGYSYEQYFGPGTRLTVT.

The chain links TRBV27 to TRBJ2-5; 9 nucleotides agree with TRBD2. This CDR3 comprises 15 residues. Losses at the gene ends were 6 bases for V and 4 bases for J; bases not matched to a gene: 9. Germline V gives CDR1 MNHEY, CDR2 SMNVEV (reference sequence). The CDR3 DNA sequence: TGTGCCAGCAGGCCCGGGGCGGGAGGGTTAGAGACCCAGTACTTC. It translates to CASRPGAGGLETQYF.

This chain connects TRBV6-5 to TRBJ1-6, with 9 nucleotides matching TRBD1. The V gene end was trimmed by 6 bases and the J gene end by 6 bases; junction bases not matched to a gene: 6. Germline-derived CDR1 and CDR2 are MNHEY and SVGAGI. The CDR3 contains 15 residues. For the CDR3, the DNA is TGTGCCAGCAGAACAGGGGGCGGGGGTAATTCACCCCTCCACTTT. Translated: CASRTGGGGNSPLHF.

CDR3 in amino acids: CASKASPGMETQYF. CDR3 DNA sequence: TGTGCCAGCAAAGCTTCCCCAGGGATGGAGACCCAGTACTTC. V is TRBV5-5 and J is TRBJ2-5; possible D gene TRBD1, 5 bases. Germline lookup yields CDR1 SGHKS and CDR2 YYEKEE (reference sequence). The V gene lost 6 bases and the J gene lost 5 bases, with 17 bases spanning the gap. The CDR3 is 14 residues long.

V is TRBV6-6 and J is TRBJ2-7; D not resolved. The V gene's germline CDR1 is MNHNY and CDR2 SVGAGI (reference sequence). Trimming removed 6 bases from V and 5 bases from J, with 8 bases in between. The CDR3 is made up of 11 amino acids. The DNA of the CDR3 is TGTGCCAGCAGGAGCCAGAACGAGCAGTACTTC. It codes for CASRSQNEQYF.

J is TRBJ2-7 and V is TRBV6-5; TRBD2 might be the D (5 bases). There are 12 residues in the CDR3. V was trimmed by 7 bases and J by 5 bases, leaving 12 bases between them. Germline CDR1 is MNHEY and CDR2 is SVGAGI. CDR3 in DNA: TGTGCCAGCATCGGACTCGCCAACGAGCAGTACTTC. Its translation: CASIGLANEQYF.

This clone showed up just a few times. The CDR3 DNA reads TGTGCCAGCAGCTTGCGGGTAGCGGGAGTTCTTTTGTGGGCAGATACGCAGTATTTT. Amino acid sequence: CASSLRVAGVLLWADTQYF. This chain links TRBV7-9 with TRBJ2-3; 9 nucleotides line up with TRBD2. This CDR3 is 19 amino acids long. V lost 3 bases to trimming and J lost 4 bases; unmatched junction nucleotides: 17. The V gene's germline CDR1 is SEHNR and CDR2 FQNEAQ (reference sequence). The entire variable domain, with the rest obtained from reference TRBV7-9 and TRBJ2-3, is as follows: DTGVSQNPRHKITKRGQNVTFRCDPISEHNRLYWYRQTLGQGPEFLTYFQNEAQLEKSRLLSDRFSAERPKGSFSTLEIQRTEQGDSAMYLCASSLRVAGVLLWADTQYFGPGTRLTVL.

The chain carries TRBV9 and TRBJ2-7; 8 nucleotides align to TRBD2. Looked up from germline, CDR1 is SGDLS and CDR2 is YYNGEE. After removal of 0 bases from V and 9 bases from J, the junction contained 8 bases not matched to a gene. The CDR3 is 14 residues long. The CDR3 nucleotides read TGTGCCAGCAGCGTAGATTGGACTAGCTCTCGGCAGTACTTC. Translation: CASSVDWTSSRQYF.

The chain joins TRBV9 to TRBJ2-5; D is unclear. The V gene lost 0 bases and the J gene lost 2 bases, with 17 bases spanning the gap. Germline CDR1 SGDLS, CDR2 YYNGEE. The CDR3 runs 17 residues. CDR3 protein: CASSVAGPGSGQETQYF. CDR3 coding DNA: TGTGCCAGCAGCGTAGCAGGCCCAGGTAGTGGTCAAGAGACCCAGTACTTC.

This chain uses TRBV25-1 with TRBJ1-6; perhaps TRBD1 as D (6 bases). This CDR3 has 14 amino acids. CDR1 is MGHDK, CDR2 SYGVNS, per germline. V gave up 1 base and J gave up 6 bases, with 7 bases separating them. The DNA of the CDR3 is TGTGCCAGCAGTGAATGGACAGCTAATTCACCCCTCCACTTT. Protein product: CASSEWTANSPLHF.

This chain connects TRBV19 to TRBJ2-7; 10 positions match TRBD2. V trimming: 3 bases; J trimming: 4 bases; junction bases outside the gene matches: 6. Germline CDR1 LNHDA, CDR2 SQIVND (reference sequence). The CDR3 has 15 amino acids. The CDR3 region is CASSILSGRAYEQYF. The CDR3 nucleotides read TGTGCCAGTAGTATCCTAAGCGGGAGGGCGTACGAGCAGTACTTC.

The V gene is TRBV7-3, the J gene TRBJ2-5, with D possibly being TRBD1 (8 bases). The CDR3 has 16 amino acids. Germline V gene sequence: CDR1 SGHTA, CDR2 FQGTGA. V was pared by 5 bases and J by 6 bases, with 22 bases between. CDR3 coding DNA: TGTGCCAGCAGCGCGGACAGGGTCAGCGGGAAAAAGACCCAGTACTTC. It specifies CASSADRVSGKKTQYF.

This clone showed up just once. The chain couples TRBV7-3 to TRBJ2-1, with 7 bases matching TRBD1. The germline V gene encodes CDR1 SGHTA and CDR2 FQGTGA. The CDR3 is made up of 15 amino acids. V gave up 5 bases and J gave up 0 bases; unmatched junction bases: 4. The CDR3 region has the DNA TGTGCCAGCAGCAGGGGACAGAGCTCCTACAATGAGCAGTTCTTC. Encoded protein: CASSRGQSSYNEQFF.

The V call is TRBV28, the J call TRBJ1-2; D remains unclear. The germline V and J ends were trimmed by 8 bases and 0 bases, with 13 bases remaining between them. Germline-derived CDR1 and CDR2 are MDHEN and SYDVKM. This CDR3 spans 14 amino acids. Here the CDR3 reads CASCPTAANYGYTF. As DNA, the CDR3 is TGTGCCAGCTGTCCAACAGCAGCTAACTATGGCTACACCTTC.

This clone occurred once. The CDR3 here is CASSRWGNQPQHF. CDR3 bases: TGTGCCAGCAGCAGATGGGGCAATCAGCCCCAGCATTTT. V gene TRBV5-6 combines with J gene TRBJ1-5; no clear D. This CDR3 is built from 13 residues. V was cut by 4 bases and J by 2 bases, with 7 bases left in between. Germline V lookup: CDR1 SGHDT, CDR2 YYEEEE.

The CDR3 DNA reads as TGTGCCAGCAGCCGGCAGGGGACAGATACGCAGTATTTT. Encoded protein: CASSRQGTDTQYF. V gene TRBV7-3 combines with J gene TRBJ2-3, with a possible D match to TRBD1 (6 bases). The CDR3 spans 13 residues. Trimming cost V 5 bases and J 3 bases, with 9 bases left between them. Per germline, CDR1 SGHTA and CDR2 FQGTGA.

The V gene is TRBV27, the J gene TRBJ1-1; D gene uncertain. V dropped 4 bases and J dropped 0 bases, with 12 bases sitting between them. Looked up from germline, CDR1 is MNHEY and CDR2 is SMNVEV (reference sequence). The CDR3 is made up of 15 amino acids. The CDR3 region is CASSSGGSMNTEAFF. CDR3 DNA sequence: TGTGCCAGCAGTTCCGGCGGAAGCATGAACACTGAAGCTTTCTTT.

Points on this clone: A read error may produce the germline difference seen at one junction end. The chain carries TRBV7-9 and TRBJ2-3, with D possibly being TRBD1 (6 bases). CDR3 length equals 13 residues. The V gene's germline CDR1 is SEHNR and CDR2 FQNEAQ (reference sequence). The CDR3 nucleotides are TGTGCCAACAGCTCTACAGGGCCAGATACGCAGTATTTT. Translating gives CANSSTGPDTQYF. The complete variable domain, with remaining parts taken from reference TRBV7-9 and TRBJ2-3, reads DTGVSQNPRHKITKRGQNVTFRCDPISEHNRLYWYRQTLGQGPEFLTYFQNEAQLEKSRLLSDRFSAERPKGSFSTLEIQRTEQGDSAMYLCANSSTGPDTQYFGPGTRLTVL.

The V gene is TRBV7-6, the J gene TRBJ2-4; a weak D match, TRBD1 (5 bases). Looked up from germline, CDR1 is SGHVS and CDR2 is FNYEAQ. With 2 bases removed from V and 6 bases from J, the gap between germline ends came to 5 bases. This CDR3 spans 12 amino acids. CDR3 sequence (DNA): TGTGCCAGCAGCTTAAGGGGAAACATTCAGTACTTC. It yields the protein CASSLRGNIQYF.